These 10 T cell receptor beta chains share one sample of origin, sequenced in a study of control samples from healthy donors and cancer patients (dated by TCRdb to 2018 to 2021). Libraries were prepared through the immunoSEQ multiplex PCR assay. Here the immuneACCESS table is served through TCRdb, limited to in-frame sequences with V and J called. Missing clones are a known gap in these copies; in checked studies unresolved V genes cover under half, and the rest lacks a known reason. Across this sample there are fewer than 70,000 clones, with about 85% seen only once. More than 12% of the sample is taken by the ten largest. What was sequenced was PBMCs. The receptors were sampled from a man aged 55 to 70 with head and neck cancer.

The genes are TRBV27 and TRBJ1-2; D is uncertain. The V and J ends lost 6 bases and 4 bases respectively, with 12 bases between them. The germline gives CDR1 MNHEY, CDR2 SMNVEV (reference sequence). The CDR3 extends over 13 amino acids. Here the CDR3 DNA reads TGTGCCAGCAGGTCATCTGGTGGCTATGGCTACACCTTC. This translates into CASRSSGGYGYTF.

CDR3: CASSLPLGNTIYF. The DNA of the CDR3 is TGTGCCAGCAGTTTGCCCCTCGGAAACACCATATATTTT. The chain links TRBV28 to TRBJ1-3; D unclear. V was shortened by 3 bases and J by 4 bases, with 7 bases between the two germline ends. Germline V gene data show CDR1 as MDHEN and CDR2 as SYDVKM. The CDR3 is 13 amino acids.

This clone was recorded once. Within the sample, other DNA sequences also encode this same CDR3. CDR3 in amino acids: CASSSGLAGYNEQFF. In nucleotides, the CDR3 is TGTGCCAGCAGCTCGGGACTAGCGGGGTACAATGAGCAGTTCTTC. V usage is TRBV7-2 and J usage is TRBJ2-1; 13 positions agree with TRBD2. There are 15 residues in the CDR3. The V and J ends lost 4 bases and 4 bases, in that order; junction bases with no gene match: 1. Germline V gene data show CDR1 as SGHTA and CDR2 as FQGNSA.

This chain joins TRBV9 and TRBJ2-3; no clear D. The CDR3 is 11 amino acids. Germline V lookup: CDR1 SGDLS, CDR2 YYNGEE. The V gene lost 0 bases and the J gene lost 4 bases, with 0 bases spanning the gap. The CDR3 reads CASSVADTQYF. The CDR3 DNA reads as TGTGCCAGCAGCGTAGCAGATACGCAGTATTTT. Looking up the rest from reference TRBV9 and TRBJ2-3 gives the full variable domain: DSGVTQTPKHLITATGQRVTLRCSPRSGDLSVYWYQQSLDQGLQFLIQYYNGEERAKGNILERFSAQQFPDLHSELNLSSLELGDSALYFCASSVADTQYFGPGTRLTVL.

The chain has TRBV4-2 and TRBJ1-1; perhaps TRBD1 as D (5 bases). This CDR3 is 15 amino acids long. Germline V CDR1 and CDR2: LGHNA, YNFKEQ. The ends were cut back, 0 bases at V and 7 bases at J, with 15 bases in the middle. The CDR3 sequence is CASSQDTRGTGEAFF. Here the CDR3 DNA reads TGTGCCAGCAGCCAAGATACGCGGGGGACTGGTGAAGCTTTCTTT.

The V gene is TRBV19, the J gene TRBJ2-2; 10 bases line up with TRBD2. Germline CDR1 is LNHDA and CDR2 is SQIVND (reference sequence). The V and J ends lost 6 bases and 6 bases, in that order; junction bases with no gene match: 4. The CDR3 runs to 14 residues. The CDR3, as DNA: TGTGCCAGTAGAGGACTAGCGGAAGCCGGGGAGCTGTTTTTT. Its translation is CASRGLAEAGELFF.

The rearrangement uses TRBV6-2 or TRBV6-3 and TRBJ1-5; 8 bases line up with TRBD1. With 6 bases clipped from V and 6 bases from J, the junction kept 13 bases outside the gene matches. CDR3 size: 16 residues. The germline gives CDR1 MNHEY, CDR2 SVGEGT. CDR3 amino acids: CASSNGGRGQGQPQHF. The CDR3 DNA reads as TGTGCCAGCAGCAACGGGGGCAGGGGGCAGGGTCAGCCCCAGCATTTT.

The V gene is TRBV6-2 or TRBV6-3, the J gene TRBJ2-4; D is possibly TRBD1 (6 bases). The V and J ends lost 5 bases and 12 bases respectively, with 11 bases between them. Germline V gene sequence: CDR1 MNHEY, CDR2 SVGEGT. CDR3 length: 11 amino acids. CDR3 in DNA: TGTGCCAGCAGTCACCGGGACACTCAGTACTTC. This translates into CASSHRDTQYF.

The chain combines TRBV15 with TRBJ2-3; D is uncertain. In germline, CDR1 is LNHNV, CDR2 YYDKDF (reference sequence). V gave up 0 bases and J gave up 6 bases, with 10 bases separating them. This CDR3 region has 14 residues. The CDR3 bases are TGTGCCACCAGCAGAGATCCGAAAAGGGATACGCAGTATTTT. It encodes CATSRDPKRDTQYF.

J is TRBJ2-7 and V is TRBV28; D is unclear. The CDR3 runs to 12 residues. Germline values: CDR1 MDHEN, CDR2 SYDVKM. Trimming took off 6 bases at V and 2 bases at J, with 8 bases between the two ends. The CDR3, as DNA: TGTGCCAGCAGGACGGACCCCTACGAGCAGTACTTC. Translating it yields CASRTDPYEQYF.